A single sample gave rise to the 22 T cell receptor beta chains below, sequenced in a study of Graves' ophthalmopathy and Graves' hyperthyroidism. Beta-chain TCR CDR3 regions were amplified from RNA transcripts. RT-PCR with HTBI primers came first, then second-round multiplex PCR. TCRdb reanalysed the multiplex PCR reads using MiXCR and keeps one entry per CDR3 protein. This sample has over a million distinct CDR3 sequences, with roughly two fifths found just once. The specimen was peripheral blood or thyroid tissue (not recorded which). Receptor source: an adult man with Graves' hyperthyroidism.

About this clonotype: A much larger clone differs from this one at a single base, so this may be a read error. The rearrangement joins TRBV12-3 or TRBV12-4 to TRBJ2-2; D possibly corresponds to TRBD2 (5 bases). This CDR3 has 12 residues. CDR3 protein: CASRMGAGELVF. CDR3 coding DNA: TGTGCCAGCAGGATGGGCGCCGGGGAGCTGGTTTTT.

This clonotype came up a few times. CDR3: CASSESLSGANVLTF. CDR3 nucleotide sequence: TGTGCCAGCAGTGAAAGTCTCTCTGGGGCCAACGTCCTGACTTTC. The V and J genes are TRBV12-3 or TRBV12-4 and TRBJ2-6; D not certain. The CDR3 length is 15 residues. V lost 5 bases and J lost 0, with 8 bases in between.

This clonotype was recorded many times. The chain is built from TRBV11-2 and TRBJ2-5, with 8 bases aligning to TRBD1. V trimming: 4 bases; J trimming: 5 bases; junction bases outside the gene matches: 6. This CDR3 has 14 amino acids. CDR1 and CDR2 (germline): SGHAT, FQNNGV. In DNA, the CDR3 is TGTGCCAGCAGCTGGACAGGGTTGGGGGAGACCCAGTACTTC. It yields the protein CASSWTGLGETQYF.

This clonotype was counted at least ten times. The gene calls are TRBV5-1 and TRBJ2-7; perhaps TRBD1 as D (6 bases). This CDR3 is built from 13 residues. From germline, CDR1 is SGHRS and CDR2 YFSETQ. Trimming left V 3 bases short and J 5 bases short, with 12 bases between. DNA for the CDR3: TGCGCCAGCAGCTCCCACAGGGTTCACGAGCAGTACTTC. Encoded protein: CASSSHRVHEQYF.

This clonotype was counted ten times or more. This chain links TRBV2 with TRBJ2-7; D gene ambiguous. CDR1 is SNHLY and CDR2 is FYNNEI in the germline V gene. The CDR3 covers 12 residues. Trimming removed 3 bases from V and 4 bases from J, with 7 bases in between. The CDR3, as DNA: TGTGCCAGCAGTGAGATAGGGTACGAGCAGTACTTC. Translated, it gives CASSEIGYEQYF.

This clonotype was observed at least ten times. The CDR3: CASRDIGNYGYTF. In DNA, the CDR3 is TGTGCCAGCAGAGATATCGGGAACTATGGCTACACCTTC. J is TRBJ1-2 and V is TRBV7-2; no clear D. Trimming pared 6 bases from V and 2 bases from J, leaving 10 bases between. This CDR3 has 13 amino acids. CDR1 is SGHTA and CDR2 is FQGNSA in the germline V gene.

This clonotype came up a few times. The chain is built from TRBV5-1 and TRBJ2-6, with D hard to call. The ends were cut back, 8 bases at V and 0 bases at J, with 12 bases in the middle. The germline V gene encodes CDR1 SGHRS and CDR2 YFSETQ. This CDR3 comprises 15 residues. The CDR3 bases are TGCGCCAGTACTTCAGGATCCTCTGGGGCCAACGTCCTGACTTTC. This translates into CASTSGSSGANVLTF.

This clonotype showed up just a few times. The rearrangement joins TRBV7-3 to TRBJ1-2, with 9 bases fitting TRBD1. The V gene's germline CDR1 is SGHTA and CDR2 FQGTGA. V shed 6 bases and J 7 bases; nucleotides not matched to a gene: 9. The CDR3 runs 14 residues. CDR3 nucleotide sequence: TGTGCCAGCAGTCAACAGGGGGCGTTTAGTGGCTACACCTTC. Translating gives CASSQQGAFSGYTF.

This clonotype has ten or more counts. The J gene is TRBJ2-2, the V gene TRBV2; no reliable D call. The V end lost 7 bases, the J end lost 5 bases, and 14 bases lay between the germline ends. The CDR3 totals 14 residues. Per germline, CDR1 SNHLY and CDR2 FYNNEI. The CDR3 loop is CASTKTLGTGELFF. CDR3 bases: TGTGCCAGCACCAAGACGTTGGGTACCGGGGAGCTGTTTTTT.

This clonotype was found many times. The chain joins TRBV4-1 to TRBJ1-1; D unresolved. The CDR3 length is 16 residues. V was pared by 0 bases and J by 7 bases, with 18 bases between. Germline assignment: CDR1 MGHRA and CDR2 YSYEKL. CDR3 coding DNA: TGCGCCAGCAGCCAAGAACGTATGGCGGTGAGGGTTGAAGCTTTCTTT. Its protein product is CASSQERMAVRVEAFF.

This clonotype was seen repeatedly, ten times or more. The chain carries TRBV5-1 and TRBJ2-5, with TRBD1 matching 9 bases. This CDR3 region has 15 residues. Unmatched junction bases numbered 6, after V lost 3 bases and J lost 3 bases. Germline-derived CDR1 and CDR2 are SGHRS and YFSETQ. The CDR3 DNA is TGCGCCAGCAGCTCTTCCGGGACAGGGAAAGAGACCCAGTACTTC. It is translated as CASSSSGTGKETQYF.

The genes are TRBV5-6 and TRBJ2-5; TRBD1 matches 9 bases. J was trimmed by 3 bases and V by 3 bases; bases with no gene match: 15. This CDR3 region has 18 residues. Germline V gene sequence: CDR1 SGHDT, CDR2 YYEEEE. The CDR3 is CASSSRTGAYMYKETQYF. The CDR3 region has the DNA TGTGCCAGCAGCTCCCGGACAGGGGCCTACATGTATAAAGAGACCCAGTACTTC.

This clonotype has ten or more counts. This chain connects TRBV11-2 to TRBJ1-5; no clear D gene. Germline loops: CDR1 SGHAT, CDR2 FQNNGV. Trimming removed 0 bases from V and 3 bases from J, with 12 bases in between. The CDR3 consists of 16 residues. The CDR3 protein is CASSLEVGQPNQPQHF. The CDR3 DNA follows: TGTGCCAGCAGCTTAGAAGTCGGGCAGCCCAATCAGCCCCAGCATTTT. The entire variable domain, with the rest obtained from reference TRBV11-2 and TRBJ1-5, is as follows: EAGVAQSPRYKIIEKRQSVAFWCNPISGHATLYWYQQILGQGPKLLIQFQNNGVVDDSQLPKDRFSAERLKGVDSTLKIQPAKLEDSAVYLCASSLEVGQPNQPQHFGDGTRLSIL.

CDR3 coding DNA: TGTGCCAGCTTAGTCCCGGGACAGGGGTTGGGGGAGCTGTTTTTT. Encoded protein: CASLVPGQGLGELFF. The chain links TRBV25-1 to TRBJ2-2; TRBD1 agrees at 10 bases. The germline CDR1 and CDR2 sequences are MGHDK and SYGVNS. Germline trimming cut 8 bases from V and 8 bases from J; bases unmatched to any gene: 11. The CDR3 has 15 amino acids.

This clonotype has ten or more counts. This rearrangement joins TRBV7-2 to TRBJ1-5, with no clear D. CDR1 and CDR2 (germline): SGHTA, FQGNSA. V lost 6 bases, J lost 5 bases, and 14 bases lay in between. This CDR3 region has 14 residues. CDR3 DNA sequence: TGTGCCAGCAGGAAACAGAAGGGCTATCAGCCCCAGCATTTT. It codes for CASRKQKGYQPQHF. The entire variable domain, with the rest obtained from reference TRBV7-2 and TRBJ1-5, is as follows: GAGVSQSPSNKVTEKGKDVELRCDPISGHTALYWYRQSLGQGLEFLIYFQGNSAPDKSGLPSDRFSAERTGGSVSTLTIQRTQQEDSAVYLCASRKQKGYQPQHFGDGTRLSIL.

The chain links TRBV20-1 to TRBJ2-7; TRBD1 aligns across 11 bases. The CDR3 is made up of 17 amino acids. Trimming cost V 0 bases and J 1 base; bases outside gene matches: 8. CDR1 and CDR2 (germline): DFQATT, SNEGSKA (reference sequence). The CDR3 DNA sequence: TGCAGTGCTAGAGATCAACAGGGACAGGGGGTATCCTACGAGCAGTACTTC. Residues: CSARDQQGQGVSYEQYF.

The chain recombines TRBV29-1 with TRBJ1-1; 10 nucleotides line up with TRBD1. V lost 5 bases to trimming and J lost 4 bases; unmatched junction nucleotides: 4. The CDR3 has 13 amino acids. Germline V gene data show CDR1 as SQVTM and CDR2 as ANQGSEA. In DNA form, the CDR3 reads TGCAGCGTTACCGGGACAGGGGCCACTGAAGCTTTCTTT. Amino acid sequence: CSVTGTGATEAFF.

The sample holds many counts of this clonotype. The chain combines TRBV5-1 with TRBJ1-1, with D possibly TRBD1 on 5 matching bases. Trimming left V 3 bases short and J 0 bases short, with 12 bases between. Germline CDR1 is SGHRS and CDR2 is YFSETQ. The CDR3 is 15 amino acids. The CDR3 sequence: CASSWKGTVNTEAFF. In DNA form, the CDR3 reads TGCGCCAGCAGCTGGAAAGGGACGGTGAACACTGAAGCTTTCTTT.

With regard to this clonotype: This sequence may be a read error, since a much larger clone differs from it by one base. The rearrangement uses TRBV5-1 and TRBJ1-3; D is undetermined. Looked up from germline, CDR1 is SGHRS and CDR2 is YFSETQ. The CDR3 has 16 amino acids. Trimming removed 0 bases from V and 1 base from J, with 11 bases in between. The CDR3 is CASSLAAAGSGNTIYF. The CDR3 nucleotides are TGCGCCAGCAGCTTGGCGGCGGCGGGATCTGGAAACACCATATATTTT.

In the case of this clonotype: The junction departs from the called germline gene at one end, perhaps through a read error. CDR3 nucleotide sequence: TGTGCCAGCAGCCAAGAGACAGCTAATCAGCCCCAGCATTTT. This translates into CASSQETANQPQHF. The J gene is TRBJ1-5, the V gene TRBV4-1; maybe TRBD1 (5 bases). The germline CDR1 and CDR2 sequences are MGHRA and YSYEKL. The CDR3 sequence is 14 residues long.

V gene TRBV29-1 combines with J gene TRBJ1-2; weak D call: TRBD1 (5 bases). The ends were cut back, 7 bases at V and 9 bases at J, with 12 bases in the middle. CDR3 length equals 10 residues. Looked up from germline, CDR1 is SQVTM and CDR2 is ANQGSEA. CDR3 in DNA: TGCAGCGGAGGGGACTTGAGCTACACCTTC. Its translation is CSGGDLSYTF. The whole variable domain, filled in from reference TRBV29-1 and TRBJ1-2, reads SAVISQKPSRDICQRGTSLTIQCQVDSQVTMMFWYRQQPGQSLTLIATANQGSEATYESGFVIDKFPISRPNLTFSTLTVSNMSPEDSSIYLCSGGDLSYTFGSGTRLTVV.

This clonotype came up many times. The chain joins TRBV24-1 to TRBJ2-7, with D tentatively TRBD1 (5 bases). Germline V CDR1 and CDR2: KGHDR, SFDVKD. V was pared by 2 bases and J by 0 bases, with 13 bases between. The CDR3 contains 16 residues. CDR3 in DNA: TGTGCCACCAGTGATTGGGCAGGGCAGGGCTCCTACGAGCAGTACTTC. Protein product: CATSDWAGQGSYEQYF.